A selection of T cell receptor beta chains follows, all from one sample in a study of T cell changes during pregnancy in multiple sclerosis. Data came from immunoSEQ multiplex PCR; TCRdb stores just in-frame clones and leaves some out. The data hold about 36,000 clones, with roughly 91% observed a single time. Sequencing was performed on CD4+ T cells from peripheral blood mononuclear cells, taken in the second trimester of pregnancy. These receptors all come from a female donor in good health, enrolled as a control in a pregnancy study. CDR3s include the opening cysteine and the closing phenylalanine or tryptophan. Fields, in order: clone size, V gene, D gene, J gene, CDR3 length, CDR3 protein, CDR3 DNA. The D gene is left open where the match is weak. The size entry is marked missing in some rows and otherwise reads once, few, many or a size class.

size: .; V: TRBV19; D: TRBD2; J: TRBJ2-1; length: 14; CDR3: CASRRTSGGNEQFF; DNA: TGTGCCAGTAGAAGGACTAGCGGGGGGAATGAGCAGTTCTTC
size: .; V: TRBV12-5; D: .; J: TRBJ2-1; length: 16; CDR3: CASGLVPSGRSGEQFF; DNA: TGTGCTAGTGGTTTGGTACCTTCAGGGAGGTCGGGAGAGCAGTTCTTC
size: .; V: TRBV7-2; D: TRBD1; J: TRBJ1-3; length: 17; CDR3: CASSLRPGGFGGNTIYF; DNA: TGTGCCAGCAGCTTACGACCAGGGGGATTCGGTGGAAACACCATATATTTT
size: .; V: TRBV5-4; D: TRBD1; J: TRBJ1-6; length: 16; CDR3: CASSPESGQGSSPLHF; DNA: TGTGCCAGCAGCCCCGAGTCAGGACAGGGGAGCTCACCCCTCCACTTT
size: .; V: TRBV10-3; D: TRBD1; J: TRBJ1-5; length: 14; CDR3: CAINPTGVDQPQHF; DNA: TGTGCCATCAATCCGACAGGGGTTGATCAGCCCCAGCATTTT
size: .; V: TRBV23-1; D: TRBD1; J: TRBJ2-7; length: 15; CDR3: CASRGSIGQGYEQYF; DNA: TGCGCCAGCAGGGGCTCGATCGGACAGGGCTACGAGCAGTACTTC
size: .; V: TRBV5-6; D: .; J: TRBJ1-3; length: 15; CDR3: CASSSQGRGGNTIYF; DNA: TGTGCCAGCAGCTCACAGGGAAGGGGCGGAAACACCATATATTTT
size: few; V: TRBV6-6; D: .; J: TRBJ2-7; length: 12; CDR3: CASSVSSYEQYF; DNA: TGTGCCAGCTCGGTGAGCTCCTACGAGCAGTACTTC
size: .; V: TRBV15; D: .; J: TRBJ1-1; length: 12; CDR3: CATSPGGVEAFF; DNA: TGTGCCACCAGCCCGGGGGGGGTTGAAGCTTTCTTT
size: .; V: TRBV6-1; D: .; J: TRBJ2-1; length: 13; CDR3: CASSLNSRYEQFF; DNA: TGTGCCAGCAGTCTTAATAGTCGCTATGAGCAGTTCTTC
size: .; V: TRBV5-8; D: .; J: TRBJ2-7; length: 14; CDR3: CASSLSQGPYEQYF; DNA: TGTGCCAGCAGCTTGTCACAGGGACCCTACGAGCAGTACTTC
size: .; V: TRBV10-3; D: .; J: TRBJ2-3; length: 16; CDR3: CAIAMGPTSSTDTQYF; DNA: TGTGCCATCGCAATGGGGCCCACATCTAGCACAGATACGCAGTATTTT
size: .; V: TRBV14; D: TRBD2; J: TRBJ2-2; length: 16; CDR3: CASSQVSSGNTGELFF; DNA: TGTGCCAGCAGCCAAGTATCTAGCGGGAACACCGGGGAGCTGTTTTTT
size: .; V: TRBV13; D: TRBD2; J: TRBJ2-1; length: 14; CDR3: CASSRTSGRHEQFF; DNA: TGTGCCAGCAGCCGGACTAGCGGGAGACACGAGCAGTTCTTC
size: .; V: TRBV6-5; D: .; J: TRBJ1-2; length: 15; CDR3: CASSYSSIANYGYTF; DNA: TGTGCCAGCAGTTACTCGAGTATCGCCAATTATGGCTACACCTTC
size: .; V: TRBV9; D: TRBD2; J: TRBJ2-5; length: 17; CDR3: CASSVGTSGGPQETQYF; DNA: TGTGCCAGCAGCGTAGGGACTAGCGGGGGGCCCCAAGAGACCCAGTACTTC
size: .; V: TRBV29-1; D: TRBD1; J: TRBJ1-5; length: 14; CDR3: CSAAGTGKNQPQHF; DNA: TGCAGCGCCGCTGGGACAGGGAAAAATCAGCCCCAGCATTTT
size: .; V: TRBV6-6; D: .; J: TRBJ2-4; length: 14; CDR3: CASSPPGSKNIQYF; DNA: TGTGCCAGCAGCCCCCCAGGGTCCAAAAACATTCAGTACTTC
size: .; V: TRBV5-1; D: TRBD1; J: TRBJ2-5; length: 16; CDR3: CASSLGTGGNQETQYF; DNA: TGCGCCAGCAGCTTAGGGACAGGGGGAAACCAAGAGACCCAGTACTTC
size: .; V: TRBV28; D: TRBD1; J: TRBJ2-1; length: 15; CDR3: CASSSTGGGSNEQFF; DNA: TGTGCCAGCAGTTCGACAGGGGGCGGGAGCAATGAGCAGTTCTTC
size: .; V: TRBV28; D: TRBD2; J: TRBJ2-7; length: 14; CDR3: CASSLASGWYEQYF; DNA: TGTGCCAGCAGTTTAGCTAGCGGATGGTACGAGCAGTACTTC
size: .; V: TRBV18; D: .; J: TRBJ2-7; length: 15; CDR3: CASSRRNGNSYEQYF; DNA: TGTGCCAGCTCACGACGAAACGGGAACTCCTACGAGCAGTACTTC
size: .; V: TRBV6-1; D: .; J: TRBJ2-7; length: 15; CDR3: CASSVGQTSVYEQYF; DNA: TGTGCCAGCAGCGTTGGACAGACCAGCGTCTACGAGCAGTACTTC
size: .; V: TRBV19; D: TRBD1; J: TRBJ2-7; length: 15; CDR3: CASSSVGQADYEQYF; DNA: TGTGCCAGTAGTAGTGTGGGACAGGCGGACTACGAGCAGTACTTC
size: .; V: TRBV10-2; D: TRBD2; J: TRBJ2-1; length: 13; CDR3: CASGTSGSNEQFF; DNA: TGCGCCAGCGGGACTAGCGGGAGTAATGAGCAGTTCTTC
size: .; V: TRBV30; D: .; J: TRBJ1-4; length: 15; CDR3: CAWSSPGSGNEKLFF; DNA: TGTGCCTGGAGTTCCCCGGGAAGCGGTAATGAAAAACTGTTTTTT
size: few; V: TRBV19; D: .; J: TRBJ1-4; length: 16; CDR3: CASSVSRQRTNEKLFF; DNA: TGTGCCAGTAGTGTATCACGACAGCGCACTAATGAAAAACTGTTTTTT
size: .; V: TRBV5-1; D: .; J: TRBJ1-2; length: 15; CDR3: CASSQDSNRFYGYTF; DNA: TGCGCCAGCAGCCAGGACAGCAACAGATTCTATGGCTACACCTTC
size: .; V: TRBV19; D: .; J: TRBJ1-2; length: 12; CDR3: CASTRGDYGYTF; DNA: TGTGCCAGTACTCGGGGGGACTATGGCTACACCTTC
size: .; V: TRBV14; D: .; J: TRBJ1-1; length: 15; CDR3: CASSQARSENTEAFF; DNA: TGTGCCAGCAGCCAAGCTCGTTCAGAGAACACTGAAGCTTTCTTT
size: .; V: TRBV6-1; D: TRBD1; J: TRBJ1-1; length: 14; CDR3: CASGGQGANPEAFF; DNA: TGTGCCAGCGGAGGACAGGGGGCGAACCCTGAAGCTTTCTTT
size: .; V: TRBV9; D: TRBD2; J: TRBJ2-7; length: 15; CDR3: CASSVTTSGEAQQYF; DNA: TGTGCCAGCAGCGTCACGACTAGCGGGGAGGCCCAGCAGTACTTC
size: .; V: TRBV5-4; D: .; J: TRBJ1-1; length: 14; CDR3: CASSLGQANTEAFF; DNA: TGTGCCAGCAGCTTGGGACAGGCGAACACTGAAGCTTTCTTT